This T cell receptor beta chain stems from a study of T cells after posttransplantation cyclophosphamide. Study results and limitations: Tissue-infiltrating T cells from skin or gut overlapped little with blood T cells. Recipient CMV seropositivity and CMV reactivation strongly tracked TRB clonality.

Germline loops: CDR1 SGHTA, CDR2 FQGNSA. The CDR3 totals 15 residues. V lost 5 bases and J lost 5; bases outside the gene matches: 8. Ten or more counts support this clone. Its antigen is currently unknown. This table comes from immunoSEQ multiplex PCR, and its TCRdb copy is limited to in-frame clones, with some not included. The data show 6,500 to 7,000 clones, with none appearing a single time. Busulfan-fludarabine conditioning, marrow transplant, and cyclophosphamide on days +3 and +4 were administered. The sequenced sample was PBMCs, obtained after an allogeneic stem cell transplant with post-transplant cyclophosphamide. The chain joins TRBV7-2 to TRBJ2-5; 10 bases agree with TRBD1. This clonotype originated in a male patient younger than 45 who received an allogeneic stem cell transplant from an unrelated donor, was CMV-positive, and had acute and chronic GVHD. The T cells may come from the graft donor. CDR3 loop: CASSLRDRGVETQYF. CDR3 nucleotides: TGTGCCAGCAGCCTCCGGGACAGGGGCGTGGAGACCCAGTACTTC.